A single sample gave rise to the 25 T cell receptor beta chains below, sequenced in a study of OX40 agonist ivuxolimab in advanced cancers. TCRdb's copy holds only in-frame clones and misses some; the assay was immunoSEQ multiplex PCR. The table shows about 33,000 clones, with about nine tenths occurring only once. The sequencing used CD4+ or CD8+ T cells sorted from blood, collected in a trial of the OX40 agonist ivuxolimab. The receptors here all came from an adult with an advanced solid tumor such as melanoma, head and neck, liver or kidney cancer.

The chain couples TRBV28 to TRBJ2-3; D possibly corresponds to TRBD2 (5 bases). V was cut by 6 bases and J by 6 bases, with 13 bases left in between. From germline, CDR1 is MDHEN and CDR2 SYDVKM. The length of the CDR3 is 13 residues. In nucleotides, the CDR3 is TGTGCCAGCAGCCCCGGGGTAGCCGATACGCAGTATTTT. It yields the protein CASSPGVADTQYF. Supplemented by reference TRBV28 and TRBJ2-3, the full variable domain reads DVKVTQSSRYLVKRTGEKVFLECVQDMDHENMFWYRQDPGLGLRLIYFSYDVKMKEKGDIPEGYSVSREKKERFSLILESASTNQTSMYLCASSPGVADTQYFGPGTRLTVL.

This chain links TRBV18 with TRBJ2-7; D remains ambiguous. This CDR3 has 13 amino acids. Trimming removed 0 bases from V and 5 bases from J, with 8 bases in between. The germline CDR1 and CDR2 sequences are KGHSH and LQKENI. The CDR3 here is CASSPPGRNEQYF. The CDR3 DNA reads as TGTGCCAGCTCACCACCGGGTAGGAACGAGCAGTACTTC. Full variable domain (outside the CDR3, taken from reference TRBV18 and TRBJ2-7): NAGVMQNPRHLVRRRGQEARLRCSPMKGHSHVYWYRQLPEEGLKFMVYLQKENIIDESGMPKERFSAEFPKEGPSILRIQQVVRGDSAAYFCASSPPGRNEQYFGPGTRLTVT.

The chain links TRBV30 to TRBJ1-5; TRBD1 agrees at 10 bases. Germline V gene data show CDR1 as GTSNPN and CDR2 as SVGIG (reference sequence). The CDR3 runs to 19 residues. The ends lost 2 bases at V and 2 bases at J; junction bases unmatched: 15. Written as DNA, the CDR3 is TGTGCCTGGAGTCCACCCGGGACAGGGGTTCTGCTGGGCAATCAGCCCCAGCATTTT. This sequence encodes CAWSPPGTGVLLGNQPQHF. The complete variable domain, with remaining parts taken from reference TRBV30 and TRBJ1-5, reads SQTIHQWPATLVQPVGSPLSLECTVEGTSNPNLYWYRQAAGRGLQLLFYSVGIGQISSEVPQNLSASRPQDRQFILSSKKLLLSDSGFYLCAWSPPGTGVLLGNQPQHFGDGTRLSIL.

The chain joins TRBV2 to TRBJ2-7, with 9 bases that match TRBD1. The germline CDR1 and CDR2 sequences are SNHLY and FYNNEI. The junction had 8 bases not matched to a gene; V was cut back by 6 bases and J by 2 bases. The CDR3 is 15 residues long. In nucleotides, the CDR3 is TGTGCCAGCAGCACCATCGGACAGGGGACCTACGAGCAGTACTTC. Protein: CASSTIGQGTYEQYF.

As regards this clone: An end of the junction does not agree with germline; a read error may underlie this. The V gene is TRBV6-5, the J gene TRBJ2-7; either TRBD1 or TRBD2 may supply D (5 bases each). CDR3 length: 12 residues. Germline V gene lookup returns CDR1 MNHEY and CDR2 SVGAGI. The DNA for the CDR3 is TGTGCCATCAGTGAGGGGAGTCCCGAGCAGTACTTC. It yields the protein CAISEGSPEQYF.

In its sample, this clone was seen a few times. The V call is TRBV4-2, the J call TRBJ2-1; D uncertain. From germline, CDR1 is LGHNA and CDR2 YNFKEQ. This CDR3 is 13 amino acids long. Trimming took off 3 bases at V and 9 bases at J, with 12 bases between the two ends. The CDR3 DNA follows: TGTGCCAGCAGCCAGTTAACTGTGGTTGAGCAGTTCTTC. This sequence encodes CASSQLTVVEQFF.

The chain has TRBV29-1 and TRBJ1-1, with D possibly TRBD1 on 6 matching bases. The CDR3 covers 13 residues. Between the trimmed V and J ends, which lost 4 bases and 7 bases, there was a span of 16 bases. The germline CDR1 and CDR2 sequences are SQVTM and ANQGSEA. CDR3 sequence (DNA): TGCAGCGTTGCCGGGGGGCTGGGGGGTGAAGCTTTCTTT. Its protein is CSVAGGLGGEAFF. The full variable domain, completed using reference TRBV29-1 and TRBJ1-1, is SAVISQKPSRDICQRGTSLTIQCQVDSQVTMMFWYRQQPGQSLTLIATANQGSEATYESGFVIDKFPISRPNLTFSTLTVSNMSPEDSSIYLCSVAGGLGGEAFFGQGTRLTVV.

The chain has TRBV7-9 and TRBJ2-1; 12 nucleotides align to TRBD2. CDR1 is SEHNR, CDR2 FQNEAQ, per germline (reference sequence). The CDR3 covers 15 residues. V was clipped by 4 bases and J by 8 bases; unmatched bases: 6. CDR3 sequence reads: CASSSLAGGLDEQFF. CDR3 sequence (DNA): TGTGCCAGCAGCTCCCTAGCGGGGGGGCTCGATGAGCAGTTCTTC.

This clone is a singleton in its sample. This chain uses TRBV29-1 with TRBJ1-1, with no clear D. CDR1 and CDR2 from the germline V gene are SQVTM and ANQGSEA. The ends were cut back, 2 bases at V and 0 bases at J, with 4 bases in the middle. This CDR3 has 12 amino acids. The CDR3, as DNA: TGCAGCGTTGAATTCATGAACACTGAAGCTTTCTTT. Its protein product is CSVEFMNTEAFF.

In this sample, this clone turned up once. The V and J genes are TRBV7-6 and TRBJ2-7; 8 bases match TRBD2. V shed 5 bases and J 3 bases; nucleotides not matched to a gene: 6. The CDR3 contains 14 residues. The germline gives CDR1 SGHVS, CDR2 FNYEAQ. CDR3 nucleotides: TGTGCCAGCAGCCCCAGCGGGAGAATCTACGAGCAGTACTTC. Its protein is CASSPSGRIYEQYF.

This chain links TRBV5-8 with TRBJ2-7; 7 nucleotides line up with TRBD1. CDR1 SGHTS and CDR2 YDEGEE come from the germline V gene. With 3 bases clipped from V and 2 bases from J, the junction kept 5 bases outside the gene matches. The CDR3 totals 14 residues. The CDR3: CASSYKGTAYEQYF. The CDR3 DNA reads TGTGCCAGCAGCTATAAGGGGACAGCCTACGAGCAGTACTTC.

The chain couples TRBV5-4 to TRBJ2-5; the D gene is possibly TRBD2 (5 bases). The last part of the DNA fits TRBJ2-7 better; the J call may be wrong. The CDR3 has 14 amino acids. Germline V gives CDR1 SGHNT, CDR2 YYREEE (reference sequence). CDR3 loop: CASSLFSGDYEQYF. CDR3 nucleotide sequence: TGTGCCAGCAGCTTGTTCTCCGGGGACTACGAGCAGTACTTC.

V usage is TRBV27 and J usage is TRBJ1-5; possible D gene TRBD1, 6 bases. The CDR3 length is 18 residues. CDR1 is MNHEY, CDR2 SMNVEV, per germline (reference sequence). Trimming took 4 bases from V and 1 from J, leaving 20 bases between them. CDR3 sequence: CASSSTSLTGWSNQPQHF. The CDR3 DNA follows: TGTGCCAGCAGTTCTACCTCCCTGACAGGCTGGAGCAATCAGCCCCAGCATTTT.

The gene calls are TRBV7-5 and TRBJ1-5; the table's D call TRBD1 went unverified against the DNA. TRBV7-5 is marked as a pseudogene. This CDR3 is 16 amino acids long. DNA for the CDR3: TGTGTCAGTGACCCAAAAGGGACAGTCACGAATCAGCCCCAGCATTTT. This translates into CVSDPKGTVTNQPQHF.

The chain links TRBV11-3 to TRBJ2-1; D is unresolved. Germline V lookup: CDR1 SGHNT, CDR2 YENEEA. The CDR3 totals 13 residues. Trimming took 5 bases from V and 4 from J, leaving 9 bases between them. The CDR3 DNA is TGTGCCAGCAGCCCTAGGGATTACAATGAGCAGTTCTTC. It yields the protein CASSPRDYNEQFF.

V and J are TRBV27 and TRBJ1-2; D may be TRBD1 (6 bases). The CDR3 consists of 15 residues. V lost 1 base, J lost 5 bases, and 14 bases lay in between. Germline-derived CDR1 and CDR2 are MNHEY and SMNVEV (reference sequence). CDR3 protein: CASSLLGGGRYGYTF. DNA for the CDR3: TGTGCCAGCAGTTTATTAGGGGGGGGTCGGTATGGCTACACCTTC.

The chain employs TRBV28 and TRBJ1-4, with 7 bases identical to TRBD1. The CDR3 contains 15 residues. The junction had 7 bases not matched to a gene; V was cut back by 2 bases and J by 7 bases. CDR1 is MDHEN and CDR2 is SYDVKM in the germline V gene. The DNA for the CDR3 is TGTGCCAGCAGTTTAGAAGGGGGCGTTGGTGAAAAACTGTTTTTT. Encoded protein: CASSLEGGVGEKLFF.

The chain uses TRBV7-2 and TRBJ2-7, with 8 bases identical to TRBD1. CDR1 is SGHTA and CDR2 is FQGNSA in the germline V gene. The CDR3 length is 14 residues. The V segment lost 0 bases and the J segment 5 bases; nucleotides outside the gene matches: 3. In DNA form, the CDR3 reads TGTGCCAGCAGCTTAGCCCAGGGGGCTCACGAGCAGTACTTC. Encoded protein: CASSLAQGAHEQYF.

V usage is TRBV27 and J usage is TRBJ2-7; D is unclear. The CDR3 length is 14 residues. Germline V gives CDR1 MNHEY, CDR2 SMNVEV (reference sequence). V was shortened by 0 bases and J by 0 bases, with 6 bases between the two germline ends. The CDR3 protein is CASSLSGGSYEQYF. The CDR3 DNA sequence: TGTGCCAGCAGTTTATCCGGCGGCTCCTACGAGCAGTACTTC.

V is TRBV6-5 and J is TRBJ1-1, with 7 bases identical to TRBD1. Per the germline V gene, CDR1 is MNHEY and CDR2 is SVGAGI. Trimming took 6 bases from V and 1 from J; bases not matched to a gene: 8. CDR3 length equals 15 residues. CDR3 residues: CASSSRQGQNTEAFF. DNA of the CDR3: TGTGCCAGCAGCTCCAGACAGGGACAGAACACTGAAGCTTTCTTT.

This chain joins TRBV27 and TRBJ2-7; tentative D call: TRBD2 (5 bases). Trimming took off 1 base at V and 0 bases at J, with 13 bases between the two ends. Germline V gives CDR1 MNHEY, CDR2 SMNVEV (reference sequence). The CDR3 is 16 amino acids. This CDR3 is CASSLFGGLASYEQYF. The CDR3 DNA sequence: TGTGCCAGCAGTTTATTCGGCGGGCTAGCCTCCTACGAGCAGTACTTC.

This clone has more than one count but fewer than ten. The chain couples TRBV27 to TRBJ2-2; D uncertain. Trimming removed 6 bases from V and 5 bases from J, with 7 bases in between. The germline gives CDR1 MNHEY, CDR2 SMNVEV (reference sequence). There are 12 residues in the CDR3. The CDR3 DNA follows: TGTGCCAGCAGCTTACAGACCGGGGAGCTGTTTTTT. Protein: CASSLQTGELFF.

The gene calls are TRBV7-9 and TRBJ1-1; D unresolved. V was cut by 5 bases and J by 1 base, with 5 bases left in between. This CDR3 region has 12 residues. Germline CDR1 SEHNR, CDR2 FQNEAQ (reference sequence). The CDR3 here is CASSEGNTEAFF. Written as DNA, the CDR3 is TGTGCCAGCAGCGAGGGGAACACTGAAGCTTTCTTT.

This chain uses TRBV7-9 with TRBJ1-1; no firm D call. The CDR3 is 18 amino acids. The V and J ends lost 5 bases and 7 bases respectively, with 29 bases between them. Germline assignment: CDR1 SEHNR and CDR2 FQNEAQ (reference sequence). The CDR3, as DNA: TGTGCCAGCAGCCCCGCCCTGTGGAGGACTCAAGGGTTGGATGAAGCTTTCTTT. Translating it yields CASSPALWRTQGLDEAFF. The full variable domain, rest sourced from reference TRBV7-9 and TRBJ1-1, is DTGVSQNPRHKITKRGQNVTFRCDPISEHNRLYWYRQTLGQGPEFLTYFQNEAQLEKSRLLSDRFSAERPKGSFSTLEIQRTEQGDSAMYLCASSPALWRTQGLDEAFFGQGTRLTVV.

The gene calls are TRBV27 and TRBJ1-5; 7 bases match TRBD1. Per the germline V gene, CDR1 is MNHEY and CDR2 is SMNVEV (reference sequence). The CDR3 is 15 residues long. V lost 4 bases to trimming and J lost 3 bases; unmatched junction nucleotides: 6. This chain's CDR3 is CASSSTGALNQPQHF. As DNA, the CDR3 is TGTGCCAGCAGTTCAACAGGGGCTCTCAATCAGCCCCAGCATTTT.